Detailed here is one TCR beta chain. One end of the junction fails to match germline, which may point to a read error. This table comes from immunoSEQ multiplex PCR, and its TCRdb copy is limited to in-frame clones, with some not included. The sample lists 2 million to 2.5 million clones; roughly 91% were seen once. The data are from a study of shared clonotypes between healthy human individuals. Study as a whole: The study drew on a couple of women and three men aged 18 to 49 as donors.

CDR3 size: 15 residues. From germline, CDR1 is SGHNT and CDR2 YYREEE (reference sequence). Naive CD8 cells lacked CD45RO, underwent positive selection for CCR7 and left out terminally differentiated effector memory CD45RA+ cells. Adult Caucasians living in Nashville, Tennessee made up all of the donors. This TCR was recovered from a man between 18 and 35 years old in good health. Some clones in this sample may be carry-over from other donors' samples. The chain uses TRBV5-4 and TRBJ1-1; the D gene is possibly TRBD1 (6 bases). The specimen was naive CD8+ T cells from PBMCs. The chain's CDR3 is CASSLLPGVKTEAFF. For the CDR3, the DNA is TGTGCCAGCAGCTTGCTACCAGGGGTGAAAACTGAAGCTTTCTTT. The whole variable domain, filled in from reference TRBV5-4 and TRBJ1-1, reads ETGVTQSPTHLIKTRGQQVTLRCSSQSGHNTVSWYQQALGQGPQFIFQYYREEENGRGNFPPRFSGLQFPNYSSELNVNALELDDSALYLCASSLLPGVKTEAFFGQGTRLTVV.